These 2 T cell receptor beta chains were all obtained from the same sample, sequenced in a study of blood T cells in healthy people across ages. Alongside a J-beta primer mix, a sample-barcoded 5' primer served in a second PCR lasting about 7 to 12 cycles. TCRdb reprocessed the 5' RACE reads via MiXCR and lists one record per CDR3 protein. The profile shows 550,000 to 800,000 distinct CDR3 sequences, roughly 20% of them singletons. The sample was blood. These receptors originate from a man in his sixties or seventies in good health.

This sequence joins TRBV10-3 and TRBJ1-5; 7 bases match TRBD1. This CDR3 contains 15 residues. The ends lost 0 bases at V and 3 bases at J; junction bases unmatched: 2. CDR1 and CDR2 (germline): ENHRY, SYGVKD. The CDR3 coding sequence is TGTGCCATCAGTGAGTCCACAGGGGTCAATCAGCCCCAGCATTTT. Translated: CAISESTGVNQPQHF.

This clonotype has at least ten counts. The rearrangement uses TRBV20-1 and TRBJ2-7; D remains unclear. Per germline, CDR1 DFQATT and CDR2 SNEGSKA (reference sequence). With 5 bases removed from V and 5 bases from J, the gap between germline ends came to 10 bases. CDR3 length equals 11 residues. CDR3 nucleotides: TGCAGTGCTCGTTATGGCGACGAGCAGTACTTC. It encodes CSARYGDEQYF.